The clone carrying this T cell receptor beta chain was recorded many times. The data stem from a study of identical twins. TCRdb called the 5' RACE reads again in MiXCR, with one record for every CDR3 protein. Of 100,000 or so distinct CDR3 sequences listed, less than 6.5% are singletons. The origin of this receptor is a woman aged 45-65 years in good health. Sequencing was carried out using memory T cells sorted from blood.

The CDR3, as DNA: TGTGCCAGCAGCGCTACAGCCAGGGCGAACTATAATTCACCCCTCCACTTT. It codes for CASSATARANYNSPLHF. The V gene is TRBV7-9, the J gene TRBJ1-6; maybe TRBD1 (5 bases). The CDR3 consists of 17 residues. From germline, CDR1 is SEHNR and CDR2 FQNEAQ (reference sequence). V was trimmed by 5 bases and J by 3 bases, leaving 17 bases between them. The full variable domain, in which reference TRBV7-9 and TRBJ1-6 provide the parts outside the CDR3, is DTGVSQNPRHKITKRGQNVTFRCDPISEHNRLYWYRQTLGQGPEFLTYFQNEAQLEKSRLLSDRFSAERPKGSFSTLEIQRTEQGDSAMYLCASSATARANYNSPLHFGNGTRLTVT.